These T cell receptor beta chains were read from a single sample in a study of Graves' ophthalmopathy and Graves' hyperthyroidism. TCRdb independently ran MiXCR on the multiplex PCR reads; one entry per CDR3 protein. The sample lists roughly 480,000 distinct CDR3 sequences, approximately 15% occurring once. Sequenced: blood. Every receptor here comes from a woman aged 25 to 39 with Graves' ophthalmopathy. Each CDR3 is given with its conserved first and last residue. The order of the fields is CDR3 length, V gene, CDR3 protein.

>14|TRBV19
CASSMSGSRQPQHF
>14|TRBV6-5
CASSNRQGSYEQYF
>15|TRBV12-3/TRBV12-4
CASSLAGGPGETQYF
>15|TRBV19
CASSLQGGTSYEQYF
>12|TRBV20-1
CSEIAQGETQYF
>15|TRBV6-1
CASSARGTGAYEQYF
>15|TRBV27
CASSKGPPGTYEQYF
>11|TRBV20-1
CSAGRDQPQHF
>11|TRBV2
CASSVDETQYF
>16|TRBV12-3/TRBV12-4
CASSITGTGTQETQHF
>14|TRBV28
CASSLTARPTEAFF
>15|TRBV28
CASIPGKQSRSPLHF
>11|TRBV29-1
CSVVREETQYF
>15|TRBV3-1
CASSHVGLAKNIQYF
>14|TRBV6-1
CAYDTSGNTGELFF
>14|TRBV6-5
CASSRKTRGETQYF
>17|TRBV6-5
CASSYSNPGAMNTEAFF
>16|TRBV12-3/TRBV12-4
CASSLAHGAGANVLTF
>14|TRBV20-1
CSARDGGSEYEQYF
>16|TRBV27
CASSPGRVEGNQPQHF
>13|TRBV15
CATSRDHAGTHYF
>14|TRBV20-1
CSASRGTGNSPLHF
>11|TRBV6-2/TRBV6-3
CASTKWGTQYF
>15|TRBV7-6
CASSPAGTGAYEQYF
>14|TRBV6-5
CASSFGLGSDGYTF
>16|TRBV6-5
CASRHYPIVFDQPQHF